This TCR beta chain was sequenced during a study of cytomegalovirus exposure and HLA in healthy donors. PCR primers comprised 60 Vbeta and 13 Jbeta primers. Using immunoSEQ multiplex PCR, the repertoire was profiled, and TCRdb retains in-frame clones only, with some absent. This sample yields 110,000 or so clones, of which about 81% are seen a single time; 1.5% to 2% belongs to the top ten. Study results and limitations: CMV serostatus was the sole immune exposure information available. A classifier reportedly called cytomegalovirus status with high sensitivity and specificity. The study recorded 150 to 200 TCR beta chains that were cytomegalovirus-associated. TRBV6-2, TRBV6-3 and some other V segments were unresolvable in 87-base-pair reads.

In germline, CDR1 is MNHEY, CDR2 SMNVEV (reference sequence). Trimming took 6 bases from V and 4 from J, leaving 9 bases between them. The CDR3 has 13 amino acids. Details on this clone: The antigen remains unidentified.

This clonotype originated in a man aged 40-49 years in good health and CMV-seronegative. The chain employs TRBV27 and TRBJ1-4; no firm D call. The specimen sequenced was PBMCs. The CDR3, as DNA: TGTGCCAGCAGGGGCCCCCTTAATGAAAAACTGTTTTTT. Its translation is CASRGPLNEKLFF.